This T cell receptor (beta chain) was profiled in a study of blood T cells in healthy people across ages. Then a second PCR, running roughly 6 to 11 cycles, was carried out with a sample-barcoded 5' primer and a J-beta primer mix. Tags on each cDNA molecule came from a template-switch adaptor with 12 random nucleotides. Per-sample output comprised a minimum of 2.5 million paired-end reads containing CDR3. MiXCR, run by TCRdb on the 5' RACE reads, gives a single entry per CDR3 protein. The sample comprises roughly 1,500,000 distinct CDR3 sequences, about 40% of which are singletons, and 7% to 9% rests with the top ten. Study-wide results and caveats: The study could not conclusively compare naive and antigen-experienced cells, given its unsorted PBMCs. Long-lived donors carried more naive CD4+ cells and greater diversity than aged donors.

This clonotype was observed a few times. The target antigen is unknown. The TCR was taken from a woman between 18 and 29 years old in good health. Specimen: blood.

CDR3 protein: CAISETSSTDTQYF. The CDR3 coding sequence is TGTGCCATCAGTGAAACTAGTAGCACAGATACGCAGTATTTT. This chain connects TRBV10-3 to TRBJ2-3; D might be TRBD2 (5 bases). Trimming took off 3 bases at V and 0 bases at J, with 7 bases between the two ends. The CDR3 sequence is 14 residues long. CDR1 and CDR2 from the germline V gene are ENHRY and SYGVKD.